The next 30 T cell receptor beta chains were all read from a single sample in a study of T cells after yellow fever vaccination. A single record per CDR3 protein comes from TCRdb applying MiXCR to the 5' RACE reads. The sample includes some 300,000 distinct CDR3 sequences, roughly 8.7% of them seen just once. The sample in question was CD4+ T cells sorted from PBMCs, obtained 5 days after the yellow fever booster vaccination. The receptors were gathered from a man younger than 35 who received the YFV17D yellow fever vaccine.

The table lists this clonotype with a few counts. The genes are TRBV5-1 and TRBJ2-2, with D perhaps matching TRBD2 (7 bases). This CDR3 contains 19 residues. V shed 1 base and J shed 5 bases, with 24 bases lying between them. Germline values: CDR1 SGHRS, CDR2 YFSETQ. The CDR3 here is CASSLFWGRERKETGELFF. In nucleotides, the CDR3 is TGCGCCAGCAGCTTGTTCTGGGGGCGGGAGCGGAAGGAGACCGGGGAGCTGTTTTTT.

This clonotype was observed a few times. This sequence joins TRBV11-2 and TRBJ1-1, with unresolved D. This CDR3 comprises 14 residues. V was clipped by 4 bases and J by 0 bases, with 9 bases between them. Germline V gene data show CDR1 as SGHAT and CDR2 as FQNNGV. The CDR3 region is CASSSYGVNTEAFF. The DNA for the CDR3 is TGTGCCAGCAGCTCGTATGGAGTGAACACTGAAGCTTTCTTT. The whole variable domain, remainder taken from reference TRBV11-2 and TRBJ1-1, is EAGVAQSPRYKIIEKRQSVAFWCNPISGHATLYWYQQILGQGPKLLIQFQNNGVVDDSQLPKDRFSAERLKGVDSTLKIQPAKLEDSAVYLCASSSYGVNTEAFFGQGTRLTVV.

This clonotype was observed a handful of times. The chain recombines TRBV30 with TRBJ2-3; no clear D gene. Germline V gives CDR1 GTSNPN, CDR2 SVGIG (reference sequence). The CDR3 runs 13 residues. The V and J ends lost 2 bases and 0 bases respectively, with 6 bases between them. The CDR3 loop is CAWSLYSTDTQYF. The DNA for the CDR3 is TGTGCCTGGAGTTTATACAGCACAGATACGCAGTATTTT. Filled out from reference TRBV30 and TRBJ2-3, the complete variable domain reads SQTIHQWPATLVQPVGSPLSLECTVEGTSNPNLYWYRQAAGRGLQLLFYSVGIGQISSEVPQNLSASRPQDRQFILSSKKLLLSDSGFYLCAWSLYSTDTQYFGPGTRLTVL.

The chain combines TRBV6-5 with TRBJ1-4; D unclear. V dropped 5 bases and J dropped 5 bases, with 15 bases sitting between them. In germline, CDR1 is MNHEY, CDR2 SVGAGI. This CDR3 comprises 15 residues. In nucleotides, the CDR3 is TGTGCCAGCAGTCCCGAGGAGGACTTCAATGAAAAACTGTTTTTT. Residues: CASSPEEDFNEKLFF.

This clonotype has more than one count but fewer than ten. The CDR3 loop reads CSASRAGGLQETQYF. For the CDR3, the DNA is TGCAGTGCCTCGAGGGCAGGGGGCCTCCAAGAGACCCAGTACTTC. The rearrangement joins TRBV20-1 to TRBJ2-5; 8 bases are shared with TRBD1. The V and J ends lost 6 bases and 1 base, in that order; junction bases with no gene match: 10. The V gene's germline CDR1 is DFQATT and CDR2 SNEGSKA (reference sequence). This CDR3 is built from 15 residues.

The gene calls are TRBV7-2 and TRBJ2-2; TRBD2 matches 7 bases. The CDR3 has 14 amino acids. CDR1 SGHTA and CDR2 FQGNSA come from the germline V gene. V was clipped by 5 bases and J by 7 bases; unmatched bases: 7. CDR3 in DNA: TGTGCCAGCAGCCGGACTAGTAGGATCGGGGAGCTGTTTTTT. Translating it yields CASSRTSRIGELFF. Using reference TRBV7-2 and TRBJ2-2 for the parts outside the CDR3, the full variable domain is GAGVSQSPSNKVTEKGKDVELRCDPISGHTALYWYRQSLGQGLEFLIYFQGNSAPDKSGLPSDRFSAERTGGSVSTLTIQRTQQEDSAVYLCASSRTSRIGELFFGEGSRLTVL.

This clonotype was seen a handful of times. The chain couples TRBV11-2 to TRBJ1-1; D remains unclear. Germline loops: CDR1 SGHAT, CDR2 FQNNGV. Trimming took off 5 bases at V and 9 bases at J, with 19 bases between the two ends. CDR3 length: 14 residues. The CDR3 sequence: CASSPSEGGRQAFF. The CDR3 nucleotides are TGTGCCAGCAGCCCCTCGGAGGGCGGGCGTCAAGCTTTCTTT.

The chain recombines TRBV20-1 with TRBJ1-5; the match to TRBD1 covers 9 bases. The junction had 2 bases not matched to a gene; V was cut back by 5 bases and J by 6 bases. The germline gives CDR1 DFQATT, CDR2 SNEGSKA (reference sequence). The CDR3 runs 12 residues. The CDR3 loop reads CSAAQGAQPQHF. The CDR3 nucleotides read TGCAGTGCTGCACAGGGGGCTCAGCCCCAGCATTTT.

This clonotype was seen a few times. As DNA, the CDR3 is TGTGCCAGCAGTTTACGGGGCACCACATGGAACAATGAGCAGTTCTTC. Encoded protein: CASSLRGTTWNNEQFF. This sequence joins TRBV12-3 or TRBV12-4 and TRBJ2-1, with D perhaps assigned TRBD1 or TRBD2 (5 bases each). The CDR3 totals 16 residues. Trimming cost V 2 bases and J 5 bases, with 16 bases left between them.

This clonotype was observed at least ten times. The CDR3 protein is CASSPPGLGNEQFF. CDR3 bases: TGTGCCAGCAGCCCCCCAGGGTTGGGCAATGAGCAGTTCTTC. The V and J genes are TRBV9 and TRBJ2-1; tentative D call: TRBD1 (5 bases). Looked up from germline, CDR1 is SGDLS and CDR2 is YYNGEE. V was trimmed by 4 bases and J by 6 bases, leaving 14 bases between them. This CDR3 spans 14 amino acids. The full variable domain, in which reference TRBV9 and TRBJ2-1 provide the parts outside the CDR3, is DSGVTQTPKHLITATGQRVTLRCSPRSGDLSVYWYQQSLDQGLQFLIQYYNGEERAKGNILERFSAQQFPDLHSELNLSSLELGDSALYFCASSPPGLGNEQFFGPGTRLTVL.

The V and J genes are TRBV6-6 and TRBJ1-2, with 9 bases aligning to TRBD1. Germline values: CDR1 MNHNY, CDR2 SVGAGI (reference sequence). The CDR3 covers 14 residues. The trim removed 6 bases at V and 5 bases at J, leaving 7 bases unmatched. The CDR3 nucleotides are TGTGCCAGCAGCCTGGGGACAGGGTGGTATGGCTACACCTTC. Translated, it gives CASSLGTGWYGYTF.

The J gene is TRBJ2-1, the V gene TRBV7-2; D call uncertain. The CDR3 is 11 residues long. Germline V lookup: CDR1 SGHTA, CDR2 FQGNSA. With 5 bases removed from V and 8 bases from J, the gap between germline ends came to 7 bases. CDR3 residues: CASSHNYEQFF. In DNA, the CDR3 is TGTGCCAGCAGCCACAATTATGAGCAGTTCTTC.

This clonotype was seen repeatedly, ten times or more. The rearrangement uses TRBV9 and TRBJ2-7; no definite D call. Trimming removed 4 bases at V and 3 bases at J, with 2 bases between. The CDR3 covers 10 residues. Germline-derived CDR1 and CDR2 are SGDLS and YYNGEE. The CDR3 region has the DNA TGTGCCAGCAGCATCTACGAGCAGTACGTC. Its translation is CASSIYEQYV.

This clonotype was found many times. This chain links TRBV5-1 with TRBJ2-5; D is ambiguous. CDR3 length: 13 amino acids. V was trimmed by 1 base and J by 1 base, leaving 5 bases between them. Per germline, CDR1 SGHRS and CDR2 YFSETQ. The DNA for the CDR3 is TGCGCCAGCAGCTTGTCAAGCCAAGAGACCCAGTACTTC. Translating it yields CASSLSSQETQYF.

This clonotype appeared many times. The chain couples TRBV7-9 to TRBJ2-1; TRBD2 matches 11 bases. Per the germline V gene, CDR1 is SEHNR and CDR2 is FQNEAQ (reference sequence). The ends lost 2 bases at V and 8 bases at J; junction bases unmatched: 8. The CDR3 consists of 16 residues. CDR3 sequence (DNA): TGTGCCAGCAGCTTATCTATAGCGGGGGGGCTCTATGAGCAGTTCTTC. Amino acids: CASSLSIAGGLYEQFF.

In its sample, this clonotype was seen a few times. The CDR3 nucleotides read TGTGCCAGCAGTATCCAGGGGGCGCCTAACTATGGCTACACCTTC. This sequence encodes CASSIQGAPNYGYTF. V and J are TRBV27 and TRBJ1-2, with 8 bases fitting TRBD1. The CDR3 length is 15 residues. Germline V gives CDR1 MNHEY, CDR2 SMNVEV (reference sequence). V was pared by 5 bases and J by 0 bases, with 5 bases of the junction left unmatched.

The V gene is TRBV24-1, the J gene TRBJ2-2, with 7 nucleotides matching TRBD2. The CDR3 contains 15 residues. V shed 9 bases, J shed 3 bases, and the junction held 9 bases outside the gene matches. In germline, CDR1 is KGHDR, CDR2 SFDVKD. In DNA, the CDR3 is TGTGCCACCCCTCAGGGAGGGAGAGACACCGGGGAGCTGTTTTTT. Translating it yields CATPQGGRDTGELFF.

The table lists this clonotype with a few counts. The J gene is TRBJ1-2, the V gene TRBV5-1; D unclear. With 1 base removed from V and 0 bases from J, the gap between germline ends came to 10 bases. The CDR3 has 15 amino acids. From germline, CDR1 is SGHRS and CDR2 YFSETQ. CDR3 nucleotide sequence: TGCGCCAGCAGCTTGTTCCACTCAGCTAACTATGGCTACACCTTC. It encodes CASSLFHSANYGYTF.

The chain uses TRBV6-1 and TRBJ1-3, with TRBD1 identical over 9 bases. The germline CDR1 and CDR2 sequences are MNHNS and SASEGT. This CDR3 has 16 residues. V trimming: 6 bases; J trimming: 0 bases; junction bases outside the gene matches: 6. DNA for the CDR3: TGTGCCAGCAGCGGGGACAGGGTCCTCTCTGGAAACACCATATATTTT. It yields the protein CASSGDRVLSGNTIYF.

This clonotype was seen a handful of times. This chain links TRBV12-3 or TRBV12-4 with TRBJ1-5, with D perhaps TRBD1 (5 bases). The CDR3 covers 13 residues. V was pared by 7 bases and J by 5 bases, with 12 bases between. CDR3 in DNA: TGTGCCAGCACGCCGGGGGTCGATCAGCCCCAGCATTTT. Protein product: CASTPGVDQPQHF.

This clonotype showed up just a few times. The V and J genes are TRBV11-2 and TRBJ1-2, with D tentatively TRBD1 (5 bases). This CDR3 is 12 amino acids long. Germline assignment: CDR1 SGHAT and CDR2 FQNNGV. Trimming pared 2 bases from V and 7 bases from J, leaving 8 bases between. The CDR3, as DNA: TGTGCCAGCAGCTTATGGGGCTCTGGCTACACCTTC. It translates to CASSLWGSGYTF.

This chain links TRBV20-1 with TRBJ2-5; D is ambiguous. CDR1 is DFQATT, CDR2 SNEGSKA, per germline (reference sequence). The CDR3 sequence is 12 residues long. The germline V and J ends were trimmed by 0 bases and 4 bases, with 6 bases remaining between them. The chain's CDR3 is CSARDTPETQYF. The DNA for the CDR3 is TGCAGTGCTAGAGATACGCCAGAGACCCAGTACTTC.

This clonotype was seen more than once but under ten times. The V gene is TRBV29-1, the J gene TRBJ1-2, with TRBD1 matching over 7 bases. This CDR3 has 11 residues. Germline CDR1 SQVTM, CDR2 ANQGSEA. The J segment lost 5 bases and the V segment lost 5 bases, leaving 2 bases of the junction unmatched. The CDR3 DNA is TGCAGCGTTATGACAGGGTATGGCTACACCTTC. It codes for CSVMTGYGYTF.

The gene calls are TRBV3-1 and TRBJ2-3; D might be TRBD2 (6 bases). The CDR3 extends over 15 amino acids. Trimming removed 0 bases from V and 3 bases from J, with 10 bases in between. From germline, CDR1 is LGHDT and CDR2 YNNKEL (reference sequence). The CDR3 DNA sequence: TGTGCCAGCAGCCAAGATTACGGGGGAACAGATACGCAGTATTTT. The encoded protein is CASSQDYGGTDTQYF.

This chain uses TRBV2 with TRBJ2-5; D remains ambiguous. This CDR3 has 14 residues. The V gene's germline CDR1 is SNHLY and CDR2 FYNNEI. Trimming left V 4 bases short and J 5 bases short, with 14 bases between. CDR3 protein: CASSVRAWGETQYF. The CDR3 region has the DNA TGTGCCAGCAGTGTCCGGGCCTGGGGTGAGACCCAGTACTTC. Drawing the rest from reference TRBV2 and TRBJ2-5, the complete variable domain is EPEVTQTPSHQVTQMGQEVILRCVPISNHLYFYWYRQILGQKVEFLVSFYNNEISEKSEIFDDQFSVERPDGSNFTLKIRSTKLEDSAMYFCASSVRAWGETQYFGPGTRLLVL.

In its sample, this clonotype was seen a few times. DNA for the CDR3: TGTGCCAGCAGTCCAGGGGGCGCAGGGCCCTACAATGAGCAGTTCTTC. Translation gives CASSPGGAGPYNEQFF. The chain uses TRBV6-6 and TRBJ2-1, with 8 bases lining up with TRBD1. J was trimmed by 2 bases and V by 5 bases; bases with no gene match: 8. Germline V gives CDR1 MNHNY, CDR2 SVGAGI (reference sequence). This CDR3 region has 16 residues.

The genes are TRBV4-2 and TRBJ1-5; D might be TRBD1 (5 bases). The CDR3 has 14 residues. CDR1 LGHNA and CDR2 YNFKEQ come from the germline V gene. The V end lost 0 bases, the J end lost 5 bases, and 8 bases lay between the germline ends. CDR3 bases: TGTGCCAGCAGCCAAGAGGGGCGCGATCAGCCCCAGCATTTT. This gives the protein CASSQEGRDQPQHF.

This clonotype was detected a few times. The gene calls are TRBV6-4 and TRBJ2-2; 8 bases map to TRBD2. Germline V CDR1 and CDR2: MRHNA, SNTAGT. The CDR3 extends over 17 amino acids. Trimming cost V 5 bases and J 0 bases; bases outside gene matches: 8. CDR3 in amino acids: CASSTLAGFANTGELFF. In nucleotides, the CDR3 is TGTGCCAGCAGTACCCTAGCGGGTTTCGCGAACACCGGGGAGCTGTTTTTT.

The chain has TRBV9 and TRBJ2-5; possibly TRBD1 for D (5 bases). CDR1 SGDLS and CDR2 YYNGEE come from the germline V gene. This CDR3 spans 15 amino acids. V was clipped by 2 bases and J by 0 bases, with 11 bases between them. The CDR3 is CASSVGLENQETQYF. CDR3 coding DNA: TGTGCCAGCAGCGTGGGGCTAGAAAACCAAGAGACCCAGTACTTC.

V gene TRBV7-3 combines with J gene TRBJ1-1; 8 bases match TRBD1. The germline gives CDR1 SGHTA, CDR2 FQGTGA. J was trimmed by 4 bases and V by 5 bases; bases with no gene match: 6. There are 14 residues in the CDR3. The CDR3 DNA is TGTGCCAGCAGCAGAGACAGGGGTAGCACTGAAGCTTTCTTT. Encoded protein: CASSRDRGSTEAFF. Full variable domain (outside the CDR3, taken from reference TRBV7-3 and TRBJ1-1): GAGVSQTPSNKVTEKGKYVELRCDPISGHTALYWYRQSLGQGPEFLIYFQGTGAADDSGLPNDRFFAVRPEGSVSTLKIQRTERGDSAVYLCASSRDRGSTEAFFGQGTRLTVV.